Shown below are 22 T cell receptor beta chains from a single sample sequenced in a study of blood T cell repertoires in COVID-19. Using immunoSEQ multiplex PCR, the repertoire was profiled, and TCRdb retains in-frame clones only, with some absent. The sample lists 300,000 to 450,000 clones; about 87% were seen once. What was sequenced was peripheral blood. The source is a human donor in a cohort sampled during active COVID-19.

The chain uses TRBV6-4 and TRBJ2-5, with 11 bases matching TRBD2. With V trimmed by 4 bases and J by 1 base, 2 bases remained unmatched. CDR3 length equals 15 residues. CDR1 and CDR2 from the germline V gene are MRHNA and SNTAGT. CDR3 nucleotide sequence: TGTGCCAGCAGTGCTACTAGCGGGAGCCAAGAGACCCAGTACTTC. It codes for CASSATSGSQETQYF.

The CDR3 spells CASSRDRYDTEAFF. CDR3 in DNA: TGTGCCAGCAGCCGGGACAGATATGATACTGAAGCTTTCTTT. This chain uses TRBV7-9 with TRBJ1-1; the match to TRBD1 covers 7 bases. The CDR3 spans 14 residues. Looked up from germline, CDR1 is SEHNR and CDR2 is FQNEAQ (reference sequence). V shed 5 bases and J 5 bases; nucleotides not matched to a gene: 8.

The rearrangement uses TRBV4-1 and TRBJ1-1, with D possibly matching TRBD1 (5 bases). Trimming removed 2 bases from V and 0 bases from J, with 10 bases in between. The CDR3 sequence is 15 residues long. CDR1 and CDR2 from the germline V gene are MGHRA and YSYEKL. The CDR3 region is CASSQSWGLNTEAFF. The CDR3 DNA sequence: TGCGCCAGCAGCCAAAGCTGGGGCCTGAACACTGAAGCTTTCTTT.

The CDR3 region has the DNA TGTGCCAGTAGCAATACAGGGGGAGGTCAGCCCCAGCATTTT. It translates to CASSNTGGGQPQHF. The J gene is TRBJ1-5, the V gene TRBV19; 8 bases line up with TRBD1. V lost 6 bases to trimming and J lost 6 bases; unmatched junction nucleotides: 7. This CDR3 comprises 14 residues. Germline values: CDR1 LNHDA, CDR2 SQIVND (reference sequence).

The rearrangement uses TRBV2 and TRBJ1-4, with D perhaps TRBD1 (6 bases). The CDR3 is 17 residues long. Trimming shortened V by 3 bases and J by 2 bases, and 16 bases separated the two germline ends. Germline V gene data show CDR1 as SNHLY and CDR2 as FYNNEI. The CDR3 here is CASSEGTRLVTNEKLFF. CDR3 in DNA: TGTGCCAGCAGTGAGGGGACAAGGCTGGTGACTAATGAAAAACTGTTTTTT.

This rearrangement joins TRBV7-6 to TRBJ2-3; 7 bases are shared with TRBD1. CDR3 length equals 16 residues. J lost 7 bases, V lost 4 bases, and 14 bases had no gene match. The germline V gene has CDR1 SGHVS and CDR2 FNYEAQ. In DNA form, the CDR3 reads TGTGCCAGCAGCTCCCACCGGGACAGACCCACGAATACGCAGTATTTT. This codes for CASSSHRDRPTNTQYF.

The V and J genes are TRBV5-1 and TRBJ2-5; TRBD1 might be the D (5 bases). V was clipped by 1 base and J by 4 bases, with 5 bases between them. Germline V gene data show CDR1 as SGHRS and CDR2 as YFSETQ. This CDR3 spans 12 amino acids. CDR3 nucleotide sequence: TGCGCCAGCAGCTTGAGGGGAGAGACCCAGTACTTC. Protein product: CASSLRGETQYF.

This clone was recorded only once. The chain joins TRBV11-2 to TRBJ1-4; 7 bases map to TRBD1. Unmatched junction bases numbered 1, after V lost 3 bases and J lost 0 bases. This CDR3 has 15 residues. The germline V gene has CDR1 SGHAT and CDR2 FQNNGV. CDR3 bases: TGTGCCAGCAGCTTTCAGGGGGCAACTAATGAAAAACTGTTTTTT. Protein product: CASSFQGATNEKLFF. Combining the CDR3 with reference TRBV11-2 and TRBJ1-4 gives the whole variable domain EAGVAQSPRYKIIEKRQSVAFWCNPISGHATLYWYQQILGQGPKLLIQFQNNGVVDDSQLPKDRFSAERLKGVDSTLKIQPAKLEDSAVYLCASSFQGATNEKLFFGSGTQLSVL.

The rearrangement uses TRBV28 and TRBJ1-2; tentative D call: TRBD1 (6 bases). With 5 bases removed from V and 0 bases from J, the gap between germline ends came to 13 bases. Germline CDR1 is MDHEN and CDR2 is SYDVKM. The CDR3 is 15 residues long. CDR3 nucleotide sequence: TGTGCCAGCAGTCCACCGGACAGTTCTAACTATGGCTACACCTTC. Its translation is CASSPPDSSNYGYTF.

The chain is built from TRBV5-1 and TRBJ2-7; TRBD1 agrees at 7 bases. J gave up 4 bases and V 4 bases, and 11 bases lay outside the gene matches. Looked up from germline, CDR1 is SGHRS and CDR2 is YFSETQ. The CDR3 extends over 15 amino acids. This CDR3 is CASSPAQGQTYEQYF. CDR3 nucleotides: TGCGCCAGCAGCCCAGCCCAGGGACAGACTTACGAGCAGTACTTC.

The chain links TRBV5-5 to TRBJ2-1; weak D call: TRBD1 (7 bases). CDR3 length equals 15 residues. Germline lookup yields CDR1 SGHKS and CDR2 YYEKEE (reference sequence). Trimming pared 3 bases from V and 4 bases from J, leaving 14 bases between. The CDR3 nucleotides are TGTGCCAGCAGCTGGGGGGACAGTAGATACAATGAGCAGTTCTTC. Translation gives CASSWGDSRYNEQFF.

The V gene is TRBV29-1, the J gene TRBJ1-2; D call uncertain. Between the trimmed V and J ends, which lost 1 base and 4 bases, there was a span of 16 bases. Germline CDR1 reads SQVTM; CDR2 reads ANQGSEA. The CDR3 totals 15 residues. CDR3 sequence: CSVEAAPLGSYGYTF. The CDR3 region has the DNA TGCAGCGTTGAAGCCGCCCCCTTGGGCAGCTATGGCTACACCTTC.

The chain couples TRBV3-1 (or the pseudogene TRBV3-2) to TRBJ2-7; maybe TRBD1 (6 bases). V shed 0 bases and J shed 6 bases, with 12 bases lying between them. The CDR3 is 14 residues long. The germline V gene has CDR1 LGHDT and CDR2 YNNKEL (reference sequence). This CDR3 is CASSQESGRGEQYF. In DNA, the CDR3 is TGTGCCAGCAGCCAAGAGAGCGGCAGGGGCGAGCAGTACTTC.

The CDR3 sequence is CASSTDRGSGYTF. The DNA for the CDR3 is TGTGCCAGTAGTACCGACAGGGGAAGTGGCTACACCTTC. This chain joins TRBV19 and TRBJ1-2; 8 bases map to TRBD1. The CDR3 length is 13 residues. Germline V CDR1 and CDR2: LNHDA, SQIVND (reference sequence). Germline trimming cut 4 bases from V and 7 bases from J; bases unmatched to any gene: 5. Variable domain in full (rest from reference TRBV19 and TRBJ1-2): DGGITQSPKYLFRKEGQNVTLSCEQNLNHDAMYWYRQDPGQGLRLIYYSQIVNDFQKGDIAEGYSVSREKKESFPLTVTSAQKNPTAFYLCASSTDRGSGYTFGSGTRLTVV.

This clone appeared a single time. This same CDR3 is encoded by further DNA sequences in the sample. The J gene is TRBJ2-7, the V gene TRBV6-1, with D perhaps TRBD2 (6 bases). With 0 bases removed from V and 3 bases from J, the gap between germline ends came to 6 bases. The CDR3 is 13 residues long. Germline V gene sequence: CDR1 MNHNS, CDR2 SASEGT. The CDR3 spells CASSEARGYEQYF. The CDR3 DNA sequence: TGTGCCAGCAGTGAAGCGCGGGGCTACGAGCAGTACTTC.

The J gene is TRBJ1-1, the V gene TRBV5-6; 7 nucleotides align to TRBD1. The CDR3 loop spans 16 amino acids. Germline assignment: CDR1 SGHDT and CDR2 YYEEEE. The ends lost 0 bases at V and 0 bases at J; junction bases unmatched: 5. CDR3 loop: CASSLGWTGVNTEAFF. In nucleotides, the CDR3 is TGTGCCAGCAGCTTGGGGTGGACAGGAGTGAACACTGAAGCTTTCTTT. Full variable domain (rest looked up from reference TRBV5-6 and TRBJ1-1): DAGVTQSPTHLIKTRGQQVTLRCSPKSGHDTVSWYQQALGQGPQFIFQYYEEEERQRGNFPDRFSGHQFPNYSSELNVNALLLGDSALYLCASSLGWTGVNTEAFFGQGTRLTVV.

This chain uses TRBV25-1 with TRBJ1-1, with D possibly being TRBD1 (6 bases). The V end lost 6 bases, the J end lost 6 bases, and 14 bases lay between the germline ends. The CDR3 has 13 amino acids. Germline loops: CDR1 MGHDK, CDR2 SYGVNS. The CDR3 region has the DNA TGTGCCAGCAGAGGGGGGGCAAGGTCTGAAGCTTTCTTT. Amino acids: CASRGGARSEAFF.

The rearrangement uses TRBV18 and TRBJ2-2; TRBD2 agrees at 8 bases. The CDR3 is made up of 16 amino acids. The ends lost 5 bases at V and 5 bases at J; junction bases unmatched: 10. Germline V gene sequence: CDR1 KGHSH, CDR2 LQKENI. The CDR3 protein is CASSTSGTRGTGELFF. The CDR3 region has the DNA TGTGCCAGCTCAACTTCCGGGACTAGGGGTACCGGGGAGCTGTTTTTT.

As regards this clone: The identical CDR3 is also encoded by other nucleotide sequences in the sample. This chain connects TRBV5-1 to TRBJ1-1, with a possible D match to TRBD1 (6 bases). CDR3 size: 14 residues. Germline CDR1 is SGHRS and CDR2 is YFSETQ. Trimming removed 0 bases from V and 1 base from J, with 7 bases in between. The CDR3: CASSLATGNTEAFF. CDR3 DNA: TGCGCCAGCAGCTTGGCGACAGGGAACACTGAAGCTTTCTTT.

The J gene is TRBJ2-1, the V gene TRBV19, with TRBD2 as a possible D gene (5 bases). Germline-derived CDR1 and CDR2 are LNHDA and SQIVND (reference sequence). Deletions cut 4 bases from V and 3 bases from J, with 7 bases between. The CDR3 has 13 amino acids. CDR3 protein: CASSNAGYNEQFF. The CDR3 bases are TGTGCCAGTAGTAATGCGGGCTACAATGAGCAGTTCTTC.

This chain joins TRBV24-1 and TRBJ1-2; D is possibly TRBD1 (5 bases). V lost 3 bases, J lost 8 bases, and 9 bases lay in between. This CDR3 is 12 amino acids long. CDR1 KGHDR and CDR2 SFDVKD come from the germline V gene. The CDR3 bases are TGTGCCACCAGTGATGCGCGGGGGGGCTACACCTTC. It codes for CATSDARGGYTF.

The V and J genes are TRBV11-2 and TRBJ1-2; 8 bases line up with TRBD1. Germline-derived CDR1 and CDR2 are SGHAT and FQNNGV. The CDR3 totals 18 residues. V was clipped by 5 bases and J by 4 bases; unmatched bases: 18. Here the CDR3 reads CASSTRGQGKGPSYGYTF. CDR3 in DNA: TGTGCCAGCAGCACCCGAGGACAGGGAAAAGGTCCTTCCTATGGCTACACCTTC. Using reference TRBV11-2 and TRBJ1-2 for the parts outside the CDR3, the full variable domain is EAGVAQSPRYKIIEKRQSVAFWCNPISGHATLYWYQQILGQGPKLLIQFQNNGVVDDSQLPKDRFSAERLKGVDSTLKIQPAKLEDSAVYLCASSTRGQGKGPSYGYTFGSGTRLTVV.